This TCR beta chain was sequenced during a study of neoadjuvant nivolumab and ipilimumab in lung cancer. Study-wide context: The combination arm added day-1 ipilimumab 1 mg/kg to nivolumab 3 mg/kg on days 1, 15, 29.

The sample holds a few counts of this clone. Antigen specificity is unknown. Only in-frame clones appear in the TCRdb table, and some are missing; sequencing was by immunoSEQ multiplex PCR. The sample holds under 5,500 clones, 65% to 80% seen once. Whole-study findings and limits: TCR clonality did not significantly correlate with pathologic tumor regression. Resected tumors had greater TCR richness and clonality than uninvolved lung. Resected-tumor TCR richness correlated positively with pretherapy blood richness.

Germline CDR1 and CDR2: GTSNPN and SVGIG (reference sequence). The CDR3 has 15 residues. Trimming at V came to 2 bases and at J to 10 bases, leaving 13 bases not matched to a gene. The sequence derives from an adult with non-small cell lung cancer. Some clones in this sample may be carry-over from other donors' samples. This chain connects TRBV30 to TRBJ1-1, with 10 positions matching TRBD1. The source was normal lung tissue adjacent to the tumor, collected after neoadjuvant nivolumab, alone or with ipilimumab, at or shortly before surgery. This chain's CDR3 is CAWSSGTGANGGAFF. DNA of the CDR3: TGTGCCTGGAGTTCCGGGACAGGGGCTAACGGAGGAGCTTTCTTT.